Following are 3 T cell receptor beta chains from one sample sequenced in a study of radiotherapy plus CTLA-4 blockade in lung cancer. Produced via immunoSEQ multiplex PCR; TCRdb's table is partial and in-frame only. This repertoire shows about 87,000 clones, approximately 86% found once; its top ten account for 16%. The sample consisted of peripheral blood, taken from a patient treated with radiotherapy plus ipilimumab. The receptors shown here come from a human donor with non-small cell lung cancer that progressed on radiotherapy plus ipilimumab.

The rearrangement uses TRBV6-5 and TRBJ1-1; D uncertain. Deletions cut 4 bases from V and 5 bases from J, with 5 bases between. From germline, CDR1 is MNHEY and CDR2 SVGAGI. The CDR3 covers 11 residues. The CDR3 loop is CASSSPTEAFF. Here the CDR3 DNA reads TGTGCCAGCAGTTCCCCGACTGAAGCTTTCTTT.

This clone has a handful of counts. Here the CDR3 reads CASSWDAGAANTGELFF. In nucleotides, the CDR3 is TGTGCCAGCAGCTGGGACGCGGGGGCCGCGAACACCGGGGAGCTGTTTTTT. V gene TRBV5-4 combines with J gene TRBJ2-2; weak D call: TRBD2 (7 bases). Between the trimmed V and J ends, which lost 3 bases and 0 bases, there was a span of 15 bases. The germline gives CDR1 SGHNT, CDR2 YYREEE (reference sequence). The CDR3 runs to 17 residues. Looking up the rest from reference TRBV5-4 and TRBJ2-2 gives the full variable domain: ETGVTQSPTHLIKTRGQQVTLRCSSQSGHNTVSWYQQALGQGPQFIFQYYREEENGRGNFPPRFSGLQFPNYSSELNVNALELDDSALYLCASSWDAGAANTGELFFGEGSRLTVL.

A single count supports this clone. V is TRBV5-6 and J is TRBJ2-5, with 7 bases fitting TRBD2. The CDR3 is 16 residues long. V shed 2 bases, J shed 2 bases, and the junction held 9 bases outside the gene matches. Germline V lookup: CDR1 SGHDT, CDR2 YYEEEE. The CDR3 loop is CASSLKSLAAQETQYF. The DNA for the CDR3 is TGTGCCAGCAGCTTAAAGTCTCTAGCGGCGCAAGAGACCCAGTACTTC.